This paragraph covers one T cell receptor (beta chain) sequence. What antigen it recognizes has not been identified. One base away there is no much larger clone; base qualities are not given. The germline V gene sets CDR1 to SGHRS and CDR2 to YFSETQ. The CDR3, from cysteine to phenylalanine, totals 15 residues. Only CDR3 DNA remains: 45 bases, in frame from the first base. Trimming takes 4 bases from V and 1 base from J, and the germline ends sit 12 bases apart. The sample is drawn from a study of blood T cell repertoires in COVID-19 (dated by TCRdb to about 2020). Regarding the study in general: Collaborator samples came from the United States, Italy and Spain and covered acute and convalescent phases of COVID-19. Subjects who had been exposed to COVID-19, were actively infected with it, or had recovered from it provided the deeply sampled blood TCRbeta repertoires that made up the dataset. A freely available public database, intended as a resource for researchers studying the immune response to SARS-CoV-2, is where the repertoires were released. The prospective study material was composed of cDNA or gDNA derived from T cells, B-cell-depleted T cells, or PBMCs. Where HLA class I and class II types were available, the types were taken from metadata supplied by the sample provider, not from assay-based typing. Samples came from the ongoing ImmuneRACE study (first 160 participants) plus 1,254 subjects from 6 global collaborators. Nearly every sample came with metadata listing a de-identified subject ID, COVID-19 status, age in years and sex. Study-wide conclusions, independent of this receptor: How much clinical and demographic metadata was included differed by source and by participant, and the metadata was provided uncurated.

TCRbeta CDR3 regions were amplified from genomic DNA by means of the immunoSEQ Assay, a bias-controlled multiplex PCR. The original pipeline was this. Within the assay, amplification of reference gene primers was used to estimate how many nucleated cells each sample contained. Sequence reads were collapsed and filtered to measure the absolute abundance of every unique TCRbeta CDR3 rearrangement. For each sample, productive Simpson clonality was calculated as the square root of Simpson's diversity index over productive rearrangements. Not all clones reach the TCRdb copy of this immuneACCESS table, which keeps in-frame sequences only. Checked studies attribute under half of the gap to unresolved V genes and leave the rest unexplained. V, J and clone size reflect that table, while D and trimming were determined from the DNA. The sample table holds roughly 200,000 clones, of which around 88% were seen once. Of the sample, 1.4% to 1.5% falls within the top ten clones.

Whole blood was collected in K2EDTA tubes by collaborating institutions according to the institutions' own protocols. For TCRbeta analysis, collaborators shipped samples as frozen whole blood, isolated PBMCs, or DNA extracted from either of those sample types. The sequence was collected from a man aged 18 to 30 with active or convalescent COVID-19. This chain joins TRBV5-1 to TRBJ1-5, with a weak D call of TRBD1 (6 bases match). Sequences were obtained from peripheral blood. The base sequence is TGCGCCAGCAGCCTGTCAGGGGTGAGCAATCAGCCCCAGCATTTT. The resulting protein is CASSLSGVSNQPQHF.